One and the same sample provided the 7 T cell receptor beta chains below, sequenced in a study of cytomegalovirus exposure and HLA in healthy donors. Clones were read by immunoSEQ multiplex PCR, and TCRdb kept only the in-frame ones, dropping some. The table records around 150,000 clones, 85% to 90% of them present only once. The sequenced material came from PBMCs. The receptor source for this set is a woman between 18 and 30 years old in good health and CMV-seropositive.

This chain uses TRBV6-4 with TRBJ2-1; 8 bases are shared with TRBD1. The V gene's germline CDR1 is MRHNA and CDR2 SNTAGT. With 0 bases clipped from V and 6 bases from J, the junction kept 4 bases outside the gene matches. This CDR3 spans 15 amino acids. The CDR3 spells CASSDSETGANEQFF. CDR3 DNA: TGTGCCAGCAGTGACTCGGAGACAGGGGCCAATGAGCAGTTCTTC.

J is TRBJ2-7 and V is TRBV6-4, with 9 bases identical to TRBD1. The junction had 2 bases not matched to a gene; V was cut back by 0 bases and J by 2 bases. The CDR3 sequence is 15 residues long. CDR1 and CDR2 from the germline V gene are MRHNA and SNTAGT. In DNA, the CDR3 is TGTGCCAGCAGTGACTCCGGGACAGGGACCTACGAGCAGTACTTC. It encodes CASSDSGTGTYEQYF.

CDR3 DNA sequence: TGTGCCAGCAGTTCCCGAGGACAGATATATGGCTACACCTTC. This encodes CASSSRGQIYGYTF. The V and J genes are TRBV6-5 and TRBJ1-2; the D gene is possibly TRBD1 (6 bases). V was cut by 4 bases and J by 5 bases, with 14 bases left in between. The CDR3 spans 14 residues. CDR1 and CDR2 (germline): MNHEY, SVGAGI.

This chain links TRBV25-1 with TRBJ1-4; D remains ambiguous. V was pared by 4 bases and J by 6 bases, with 15 bases between. The CDR3 consists of 15 residues. The germline CDR1 and CDR2 sequences are MGHDK and SYGVNS. This CDR3 reads CASSGERQSYEKLFF. DNA for the CDR3: TGTGCCAGCAGTGGGGAGAGGCAGAGTTATGAAAAACTGTTTTTT.

CDR3 protein: CASSPGGVPQYNEQFF. As DNA, the CDR3 is TGTGCCAGCAGCCCCGGAGGGGTCCCCCAATACAATGAGCAGTTCTTC. J is TRBJ2-1 and V is TRBV5-6, with D tentatively TRBD2 (6 bases). Germline lookup yields CDR1 SGHDT and CDR2 YYEEEE. The CDR3 consists of 16 residues. Deletions cut 4 bases from V and 4 bases from J, with 18 bases between.

Only a few counts were recorded for this clone. CDR3 in amino acids: CASSEGWTPQTQYF. The CDR3 coding sequence is TGTGCCAGCAGTGAAGGTTGGACACCTCAGACCCAGTACTTC. The rearrangement uses TRBV6-1 and TRBJ2-5; tentatively, D is TRBD1 (5 bases). This CDR3 has 14 residues. Germline CDR1 is MNHNS and CDR2 is SASEGT. The V end lost 1 base, the J end lost 6 bases, and 12 bases lay between the germline ends.

This clone showed up just once. This chain uses TRBV18 with TRBJ1-5; TRBD1 agrees at 7 bases. CDR1 and CDR2 (germline): KGHSH, LQKENI. J lost 0 bases, V lost 1 base, and 9 bases had no gene match. This CDR3 spans 18 amino acids. Here the CDR3 reads CASSPRAGTEFSNQPQHF. CDR3 coding DNA: TGTGCCAGCTCACCACGAGCCGGGACAGAATTTAGCAATCAGCCCCAGCATTTT.